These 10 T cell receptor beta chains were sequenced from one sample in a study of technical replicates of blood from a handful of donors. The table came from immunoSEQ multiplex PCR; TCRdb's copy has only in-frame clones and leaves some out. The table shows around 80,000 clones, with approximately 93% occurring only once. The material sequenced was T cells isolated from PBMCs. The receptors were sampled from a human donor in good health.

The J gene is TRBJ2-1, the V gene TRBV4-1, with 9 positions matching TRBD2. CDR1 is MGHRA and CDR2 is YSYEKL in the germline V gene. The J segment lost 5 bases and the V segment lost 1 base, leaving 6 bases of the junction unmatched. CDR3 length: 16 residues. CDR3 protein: CASSQVPRGGHNEQFF. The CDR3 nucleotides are TGCGCCAGCAGCCAAGTGCCGCGGGGGGGCCACAATGAGCAGTTCTTC.

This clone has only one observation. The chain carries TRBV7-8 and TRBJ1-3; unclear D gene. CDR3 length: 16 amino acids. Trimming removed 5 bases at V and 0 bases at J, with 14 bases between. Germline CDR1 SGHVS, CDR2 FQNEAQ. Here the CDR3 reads CASSRASGSSGNTIYF. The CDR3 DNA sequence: TGTGCCAGCAGCCGGGCCTCGGGGTCCTCTGGAAACACCATATATTTT.

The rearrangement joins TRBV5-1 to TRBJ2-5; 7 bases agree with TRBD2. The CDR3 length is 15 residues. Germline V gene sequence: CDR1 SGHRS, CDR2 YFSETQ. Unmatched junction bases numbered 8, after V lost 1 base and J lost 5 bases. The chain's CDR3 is CASSLKPGGGETQYF. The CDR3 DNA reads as TGCGCCAGCAGCTTGAAGCCGGGGGGTGGGGAGACCCAGTACTTC.

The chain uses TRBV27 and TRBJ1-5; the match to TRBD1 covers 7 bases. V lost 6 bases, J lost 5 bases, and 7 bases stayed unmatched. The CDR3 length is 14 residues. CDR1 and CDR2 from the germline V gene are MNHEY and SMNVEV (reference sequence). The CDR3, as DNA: TGTGCCAGCAGCTACGACAGGGCTGATCAGCCCCAGCATTTT. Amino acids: CASSYDRADQPQHF.

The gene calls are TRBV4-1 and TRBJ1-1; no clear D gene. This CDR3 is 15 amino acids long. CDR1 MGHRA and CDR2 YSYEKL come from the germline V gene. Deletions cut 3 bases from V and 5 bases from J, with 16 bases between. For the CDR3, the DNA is TGCGCCAGCAGCCAGACTCGAGGGTTGAGAACTGAAGCTTTCTTT. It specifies CASSQTRGLRTEAFF.

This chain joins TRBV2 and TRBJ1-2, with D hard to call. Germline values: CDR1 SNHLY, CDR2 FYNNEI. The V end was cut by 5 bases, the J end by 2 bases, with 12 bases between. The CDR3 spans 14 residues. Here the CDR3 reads CASSNTETNYGYTF. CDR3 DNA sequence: TGTGCCAGCAGTAATACAGAGACGAACTATGGCTACACCTTC.

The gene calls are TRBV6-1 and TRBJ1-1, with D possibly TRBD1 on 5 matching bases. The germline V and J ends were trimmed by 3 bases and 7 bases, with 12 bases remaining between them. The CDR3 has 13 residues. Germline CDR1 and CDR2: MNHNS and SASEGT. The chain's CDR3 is CASSDPQRGEAFF. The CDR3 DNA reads TGTGCCAGCAGTGACCCCCAAAGGGGTGAAGCTTTCTTT.

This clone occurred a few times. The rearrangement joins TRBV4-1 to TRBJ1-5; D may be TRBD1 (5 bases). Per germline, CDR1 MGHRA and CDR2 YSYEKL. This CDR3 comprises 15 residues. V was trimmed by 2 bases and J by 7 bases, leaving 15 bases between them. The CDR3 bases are TGCGCCAGCAGCCAACAAGCAGGGTCAGGGCAGCCCCAGCATTTT. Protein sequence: CASSQQAGSGQPQHF.

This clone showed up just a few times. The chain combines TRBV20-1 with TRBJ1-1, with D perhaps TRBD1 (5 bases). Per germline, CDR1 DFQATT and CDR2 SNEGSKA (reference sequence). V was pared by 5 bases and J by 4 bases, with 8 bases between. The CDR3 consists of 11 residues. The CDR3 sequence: CSALGLTEAFF. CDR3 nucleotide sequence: TGCAGTGCTTTGGGACTCACTGAAGCTTTCTTT.

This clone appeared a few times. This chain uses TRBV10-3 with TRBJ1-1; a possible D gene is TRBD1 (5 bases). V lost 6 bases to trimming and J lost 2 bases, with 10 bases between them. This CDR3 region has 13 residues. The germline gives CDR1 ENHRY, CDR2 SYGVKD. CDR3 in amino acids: CAISGTFNTEAFF. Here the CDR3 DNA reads TGTGCCATCAGCGGGACTTTTAACACTGAAGCTTTCTTT.